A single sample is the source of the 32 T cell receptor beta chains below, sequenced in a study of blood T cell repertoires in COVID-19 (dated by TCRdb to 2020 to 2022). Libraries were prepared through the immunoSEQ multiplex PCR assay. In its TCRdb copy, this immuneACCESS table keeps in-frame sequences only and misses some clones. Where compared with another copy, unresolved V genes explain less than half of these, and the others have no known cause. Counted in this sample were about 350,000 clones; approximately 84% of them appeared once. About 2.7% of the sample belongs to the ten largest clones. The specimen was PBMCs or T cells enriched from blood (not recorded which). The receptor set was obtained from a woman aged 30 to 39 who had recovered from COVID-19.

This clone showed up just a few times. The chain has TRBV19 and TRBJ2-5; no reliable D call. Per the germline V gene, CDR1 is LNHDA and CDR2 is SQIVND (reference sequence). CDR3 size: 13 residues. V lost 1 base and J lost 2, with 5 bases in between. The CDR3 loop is CASSIAEQETQYF. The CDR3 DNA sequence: TGTGCCAGTAGTATAGCGGAGCAAGAGACCCAGTACTTC.

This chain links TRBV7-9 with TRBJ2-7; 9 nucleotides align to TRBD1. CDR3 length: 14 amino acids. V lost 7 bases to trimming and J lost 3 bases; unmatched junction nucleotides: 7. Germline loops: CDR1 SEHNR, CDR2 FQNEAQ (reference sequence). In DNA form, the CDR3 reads TGTGCCAGCATCGACGGGACAGGGAACTACGAGCAGTACTTC. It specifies CASIDGTGNYEQYF.

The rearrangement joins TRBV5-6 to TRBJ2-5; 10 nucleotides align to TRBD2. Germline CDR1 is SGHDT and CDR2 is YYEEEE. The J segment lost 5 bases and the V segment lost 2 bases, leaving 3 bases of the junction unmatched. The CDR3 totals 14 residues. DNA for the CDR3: TGTGCCAGCAGCTTTGATAGCGGGAGGGAGACCCAGTACTTC. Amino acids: CASSFDSGRETQYF. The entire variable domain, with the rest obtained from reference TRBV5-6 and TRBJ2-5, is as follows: DAGVTQSPTHLIKTRGQQVTLRCSPKSGHDTVSWYQQALGQGPQFIFQYYEEEERQRGNFPDRFSGHQFPNYSSELNVNALLLGDSALYLCASSFDSGRETQYFGPGTRLLVL.

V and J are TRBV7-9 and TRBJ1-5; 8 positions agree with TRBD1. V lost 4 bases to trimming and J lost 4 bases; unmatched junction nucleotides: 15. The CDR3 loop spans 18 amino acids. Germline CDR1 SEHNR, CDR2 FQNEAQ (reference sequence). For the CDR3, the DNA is TGTGCCAGCAGCTACGGGGCAGGGGGCTCTTTATGGAATCAGCCCCAGCATTTT. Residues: CASSYGAGGSLWNQPQHF.

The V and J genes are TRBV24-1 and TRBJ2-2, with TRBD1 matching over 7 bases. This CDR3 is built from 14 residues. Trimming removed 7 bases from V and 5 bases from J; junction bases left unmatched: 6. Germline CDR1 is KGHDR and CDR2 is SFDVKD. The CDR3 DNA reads TGTGCCACCAGCCAGGGGGATAGGACCGGGGAGCTGTTTTTT. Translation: CATSQGDRTGELFF.

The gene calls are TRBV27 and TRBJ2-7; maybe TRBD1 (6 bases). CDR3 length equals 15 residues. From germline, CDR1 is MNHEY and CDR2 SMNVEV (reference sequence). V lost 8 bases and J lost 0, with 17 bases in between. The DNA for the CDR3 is TGTGCCAGCCAAAAGGGCGACAGGAGCTCCTACGAGCAGTACTTC. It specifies CASQKGDRSSYEQYF.

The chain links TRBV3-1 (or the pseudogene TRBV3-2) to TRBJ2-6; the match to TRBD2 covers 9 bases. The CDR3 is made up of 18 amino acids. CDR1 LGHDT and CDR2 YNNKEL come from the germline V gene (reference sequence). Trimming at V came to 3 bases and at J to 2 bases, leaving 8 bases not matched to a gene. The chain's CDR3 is CASSHLSGRWPGANVLTF. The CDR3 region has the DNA TGTGCCAGCAGCCACCTTAGCGGGAGATGGCCTGGGGCCAACGTCCTGACTTTC.

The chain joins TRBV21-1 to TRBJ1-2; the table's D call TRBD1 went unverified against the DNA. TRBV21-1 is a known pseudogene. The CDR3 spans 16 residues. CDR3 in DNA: TGTGCCAGCAGCAAAGATCCGACAGGGGGCACCTATGGCTACACCTTC. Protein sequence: CASSKDPTGGTYGYTF.

CDR3 loop: CASSQVAETGLYGYTF. The CDR3 DNA reads TGTGCCAGCAGCCAAGTTGCCGAAACAGGGCTCTATGGCTACACCTTC. The rearrangement links TRBV3-1 (or the pseudogene TRBV3-2) to TRBJ1-2; TRBD1 is a possible D gene (6 bases). V lost 1 base, J lost 4 bases, and 16 bases lay in between. Germline-derived CDR1 and CDR2 are LGHDT and YNNKEL (reference sequence). CDR3 length: 16 residues.

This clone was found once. The CDR3 DNA follows: TGCGCCAGCAGTGACGGGGTCAACACCGGGGAGCTGTTTTTT. This codes for CASSDGVNTGELFF. The chain recombines TRBV10-1 with TRBJ2-2; perhaps TRBD2 as D (5 bases). V dropped 3 bases and J dropped 2 bases, with 7 bases sitting between them. The CDR3 sequence is 14 residues long. Germline assignment: CDR1 WNHNN and CDR2 SYGVQD (reference sequence).

In nucleotides, the CDR3 is TGTGCCAGCAGGGACAGGGGATCCGAGCAGTACTTC. Protein sequence: CASRDRGSEQYF. The chain uses TRBV2 and TRBJ2-7; 9 bases are a match to TRBD1. The CDR3 consists of 12 residues. Germline V CDR1 and CDR2: SNHLY, FYNNEI. The V and J ends lost 6 bases and 6 bases, in that order; junction bases with no gene match: 3.

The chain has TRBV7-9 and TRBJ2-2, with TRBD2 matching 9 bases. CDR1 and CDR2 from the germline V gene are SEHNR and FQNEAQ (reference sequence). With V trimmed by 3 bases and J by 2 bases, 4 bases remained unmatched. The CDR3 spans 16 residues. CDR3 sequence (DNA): TGTGCCAGCAGCTTGAAGACTAGCGGTAACACCGGGGAGCTGTTTTTT. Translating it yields CASSLKTSGNTGELFF.

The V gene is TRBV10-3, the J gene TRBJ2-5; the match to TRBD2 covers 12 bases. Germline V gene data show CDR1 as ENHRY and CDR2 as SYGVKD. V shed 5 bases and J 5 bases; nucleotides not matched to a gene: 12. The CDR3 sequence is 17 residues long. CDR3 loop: CAISSSGTSGPGETQYF. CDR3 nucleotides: TGTGCCATCAGTTCCTCCGGGACTAGCGGGCCGGGGGAGACCCAGTACTTC.

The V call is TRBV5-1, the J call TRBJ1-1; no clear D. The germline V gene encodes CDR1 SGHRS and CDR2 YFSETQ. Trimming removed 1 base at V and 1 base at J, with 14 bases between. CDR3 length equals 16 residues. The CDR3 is CASSLTPLAGNTEAFF. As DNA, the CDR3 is TGCGCCAGCAGCTTGACCCCGCTCGCGGGGAACACTGAAGCTTTCTTT.

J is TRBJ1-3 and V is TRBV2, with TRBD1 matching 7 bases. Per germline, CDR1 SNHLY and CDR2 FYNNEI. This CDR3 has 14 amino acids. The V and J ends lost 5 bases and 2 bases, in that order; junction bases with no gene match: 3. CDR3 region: CASSRDRAGNTIYF. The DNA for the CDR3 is TGTGCCAGCAGTCGCGACAGGGCTGGAAACACCATATATTTT.

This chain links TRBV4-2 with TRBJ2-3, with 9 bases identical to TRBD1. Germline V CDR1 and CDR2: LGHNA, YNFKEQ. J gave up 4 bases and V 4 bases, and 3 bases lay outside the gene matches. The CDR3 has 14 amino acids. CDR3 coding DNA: TGTGCCAGCAGCCCGGGGACAGGGCCAGATACGCAGTATTTT. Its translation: CASSPGTGPDTQYF.

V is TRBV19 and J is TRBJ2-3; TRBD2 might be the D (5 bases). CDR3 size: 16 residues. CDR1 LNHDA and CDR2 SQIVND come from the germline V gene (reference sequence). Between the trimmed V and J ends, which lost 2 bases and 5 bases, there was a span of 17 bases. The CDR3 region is CASSIPPGGGQDTQYF. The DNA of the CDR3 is TGTGCCAGTAGTATACCACCTGGTGGAGGTCAAGATACGCAGTATTTT.

In nucleotides, the CDR3 is TGTGCCAGCAGCTTAATGGACGGAGGTTACGAGCAGTACTTC. Amino acids: CASSLMDGGYEQYF. The V and J genes are TRBV11-2 and TRBJ2-7, with D maybe TRBD2 (5 bases). CDR3 size: 14 residues. With 2 bases removed from V and 4 bases from J, the gap between germline ends came to 12 bases. The germline CDR1 and CDR2 sequences are SGHAT and FQNNGV.

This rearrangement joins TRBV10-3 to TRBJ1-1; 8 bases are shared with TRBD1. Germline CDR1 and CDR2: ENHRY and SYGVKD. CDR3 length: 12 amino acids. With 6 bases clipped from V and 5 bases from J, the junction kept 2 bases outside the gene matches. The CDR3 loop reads CAISRTGTEAFF. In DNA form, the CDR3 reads TGTGCCATCAGCCGGACAGGGACTGAAGCTTTCTTT.

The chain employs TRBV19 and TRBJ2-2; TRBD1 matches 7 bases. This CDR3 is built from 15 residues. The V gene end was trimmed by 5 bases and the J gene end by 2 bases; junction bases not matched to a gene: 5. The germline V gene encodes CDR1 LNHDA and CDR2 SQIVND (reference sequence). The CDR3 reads CASSPRQGNTGELFF. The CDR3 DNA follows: TGTGCCAGTAGTCCCAGACAGGGCAACACCGGGGAGCTGTTTTTT.

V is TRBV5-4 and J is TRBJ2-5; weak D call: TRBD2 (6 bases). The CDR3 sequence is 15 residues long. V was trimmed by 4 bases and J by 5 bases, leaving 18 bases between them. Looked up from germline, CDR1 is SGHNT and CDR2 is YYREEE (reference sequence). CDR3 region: CASSPLGLRPETQYF. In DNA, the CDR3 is TGTGCCAGCAGCCCACTAGGACTACGCCCGGAGACCCAGTACTTC.

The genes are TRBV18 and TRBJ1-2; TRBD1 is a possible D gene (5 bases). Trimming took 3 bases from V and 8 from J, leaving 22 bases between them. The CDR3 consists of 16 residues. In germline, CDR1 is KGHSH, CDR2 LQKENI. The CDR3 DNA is TGTGCCAGCTCACCGTCCGGGGGTGCTCCGTTGTCGGGCTACACCTTC. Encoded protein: CASSPSGGAPLSGYTF.

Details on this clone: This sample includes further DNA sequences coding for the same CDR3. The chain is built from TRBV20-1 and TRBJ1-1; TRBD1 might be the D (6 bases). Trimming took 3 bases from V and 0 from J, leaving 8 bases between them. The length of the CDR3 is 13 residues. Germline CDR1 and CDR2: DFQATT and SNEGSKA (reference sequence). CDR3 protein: CSASPGVNTEAFF. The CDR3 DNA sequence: TGCAGTGCTAGTCCAGGGGTGAACACTGAAGCTTTCTTT.

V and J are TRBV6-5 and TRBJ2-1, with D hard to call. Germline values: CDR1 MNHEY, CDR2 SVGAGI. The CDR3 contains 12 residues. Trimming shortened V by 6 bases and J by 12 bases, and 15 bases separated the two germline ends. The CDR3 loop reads CASSPGLGGQFF. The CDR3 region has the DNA TGTGCCAGCAGCCCGGGTCTCGGTGGGCAGTTCTTC.

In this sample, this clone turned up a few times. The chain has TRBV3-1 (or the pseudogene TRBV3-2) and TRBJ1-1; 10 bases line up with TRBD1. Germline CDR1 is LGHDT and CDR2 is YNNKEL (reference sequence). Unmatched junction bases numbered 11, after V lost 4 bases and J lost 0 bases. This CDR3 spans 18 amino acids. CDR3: CASSLGWDRGTLNTEAFF. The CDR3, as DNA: TGTGCCAGCAGCCTCGGTTGGGACAGGGGAACATTGAACACTGAAGCTTTCTTT.

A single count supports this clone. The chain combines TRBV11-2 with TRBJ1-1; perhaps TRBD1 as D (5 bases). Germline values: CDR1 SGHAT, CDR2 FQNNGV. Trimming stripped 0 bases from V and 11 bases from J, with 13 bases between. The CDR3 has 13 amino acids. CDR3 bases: TGTGCCAGCAGCTTAGAACCCTACAAGGGGGCTTTCTTT. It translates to CASSLEPYKGAFF. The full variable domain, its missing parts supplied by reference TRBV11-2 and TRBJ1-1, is EAGVAQSPRYKIIEKRQSVAFWCNPISGHATLYWYQQILGQGPKLLIQFQNNGVVDDSQLPKDRFSAERLKGVDSTLKIQPAKLEDSAVYLCASSLEPYKGAFFGQGTRLTVV.

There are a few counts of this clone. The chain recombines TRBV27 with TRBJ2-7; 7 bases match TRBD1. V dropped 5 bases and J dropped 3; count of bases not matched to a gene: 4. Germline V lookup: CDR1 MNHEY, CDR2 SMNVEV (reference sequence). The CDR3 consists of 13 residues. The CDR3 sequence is CASSEQGSYEQYF. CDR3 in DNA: TGTGCCAGCAGTGAACAGGGGAGCTACGAGCAGTACTTC.

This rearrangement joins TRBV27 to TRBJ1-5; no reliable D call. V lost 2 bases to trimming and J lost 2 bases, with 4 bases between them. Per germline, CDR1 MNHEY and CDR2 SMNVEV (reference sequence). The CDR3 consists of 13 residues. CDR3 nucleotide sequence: TGTGCCAGCAGTTTAGGGCGCAATCAGCCCCAGCATTTT. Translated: CASSLGRNQPQHF.

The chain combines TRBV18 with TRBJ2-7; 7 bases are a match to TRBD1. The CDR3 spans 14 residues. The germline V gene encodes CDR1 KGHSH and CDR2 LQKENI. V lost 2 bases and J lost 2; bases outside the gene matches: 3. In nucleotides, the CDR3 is TGTGCCAGCTCACCAGGAGACAGGGCCTACGAGCAGTACTTC. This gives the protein CASSPGDRAYEQYF.

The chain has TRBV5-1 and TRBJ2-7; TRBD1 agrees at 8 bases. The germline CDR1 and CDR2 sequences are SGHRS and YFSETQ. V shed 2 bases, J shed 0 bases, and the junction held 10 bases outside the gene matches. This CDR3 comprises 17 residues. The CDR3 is CASSLGGTGMSSYEQYF. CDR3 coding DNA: TGCGCCAGCAGCTTAGGGGGGACAGGAATGAGCTCCTACGAGCAGTACTTC.

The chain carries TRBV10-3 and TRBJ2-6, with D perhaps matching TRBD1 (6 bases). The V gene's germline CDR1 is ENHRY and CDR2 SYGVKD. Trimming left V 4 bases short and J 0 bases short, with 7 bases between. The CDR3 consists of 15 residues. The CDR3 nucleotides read TGTGCCATCAGTGGGACAGCCTCTGGGGCCAACGTCCTGACTTTC. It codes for CAISGTASGANVLTF.

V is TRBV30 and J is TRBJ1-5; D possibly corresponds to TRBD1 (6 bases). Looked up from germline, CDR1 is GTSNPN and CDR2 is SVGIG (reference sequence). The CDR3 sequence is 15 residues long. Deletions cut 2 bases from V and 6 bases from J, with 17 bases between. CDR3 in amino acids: CAWSYRAKVVQPQHF. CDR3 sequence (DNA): TGTGCCTGGAGTTACAGGGCGAAGGTCGTTCAGCCCCAGCATTTT.